This T cell receptor beta chain stems from a study of shared clonotypes between healthy human individuals. In the study overall: The study enrolled two women and three men aged 18 to 49. Each donor's CD4 naive and CD4 memory cells filled three plates apiece, CD8 naive two, and CD8 memory one. Points from the study as a whole: It was the non-shared clonotypes that had lower generation probabilities than clonotypes shared by all four donors. The authors sampled blood alone, and tissue repertoires likely differ.

Turning to this clone: Its antigen remains unknown.

The naive CD8 population came from CD45RO-negative cells selected for CCR7, without terminally differentiated effector memory CD45RA+ cells. Produced via immunoSEQ multiplex PCR; TCRdb's table is partial and in-frame only. This sample has more than 550,000 clones, with roughly nine tenths found just once. After removal of 0 bases from V and 4 bases from J, the junction contained 7 bases not matched to a gene. Germline V gives CDR1 MGHRA, CDR2 YSYEKL. This CDR3 is 17 amino acids long. J is TRBJ2-1 and V is TRBV4-1, with 9 bases fitting TRBD2. This TCR derives from a man aged 30-40 years in good health. Sequenced material: naive CD8+ T cells sorted from blood. The DNA for the CDR3 is TGCGCCAGCAGCCAAGAAGGGTTAGCGGGGGATTACAATGAGCAGTTCTTC. Residues: CASSQEGLAGDYNEQFF.